Described below is a single T cell receptor (beta chain) sequence and its context. Its antigen is unknown. This record comes from a study of identical twins. The CDR3 length is 17 residues. In germline, CDR1 is SEHNR, CDR2 FQNEAQ (reference sequence). V lost 4 bases and J 6 bases, leaving 25 bases between the germline ends. Broader study findings: Out-of-frame sharing of TCR alpha in monozygotic twins was underestimated by models.

Via MiXCR, TCRdb re-called the 5' RACE reads, giving one row per CDR3 protein. Of some 260,000 distinct CDR3 sequences in the sample, around 15% were seen once. The receptor was isolated from a woman younger than 35 in good health. The chain uses TRBV7-9 and TRBJ2-7; perhaps TRBD2 as D (6 bases). Specimen: memory (CD45RO+) T cells sorted from blood. CDR3 DNA sequence: TGTGCCAGCAGCTCCTCGTCGGGGCGGGGAAGTTCGGGCGAGCAGTACTTC. It yields the protein CASSSSSGRGSSGEQYF.